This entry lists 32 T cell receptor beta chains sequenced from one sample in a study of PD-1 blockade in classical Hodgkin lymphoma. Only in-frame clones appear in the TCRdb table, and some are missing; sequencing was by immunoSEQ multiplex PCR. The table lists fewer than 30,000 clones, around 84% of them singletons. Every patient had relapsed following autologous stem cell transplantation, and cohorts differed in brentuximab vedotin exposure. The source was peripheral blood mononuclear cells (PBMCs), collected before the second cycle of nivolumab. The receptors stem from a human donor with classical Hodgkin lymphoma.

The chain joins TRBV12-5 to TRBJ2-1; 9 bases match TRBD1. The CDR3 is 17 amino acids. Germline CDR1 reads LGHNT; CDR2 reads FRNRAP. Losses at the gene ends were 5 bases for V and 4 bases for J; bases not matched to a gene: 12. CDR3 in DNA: TGTGCTAGTGGTCCGGCCCCTGGGACAGGGTATTACAATGAGCAGTTCTTC. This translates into CASGPAPGTGYYNEQFF.

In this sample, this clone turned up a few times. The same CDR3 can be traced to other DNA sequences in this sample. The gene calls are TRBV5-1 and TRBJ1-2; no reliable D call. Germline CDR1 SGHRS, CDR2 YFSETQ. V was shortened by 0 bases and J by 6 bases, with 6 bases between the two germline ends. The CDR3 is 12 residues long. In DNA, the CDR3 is TGCGCCAGCAGCTTGGAGGGAAATGGCTACACCTTC. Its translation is CASSLEGNGYTF.

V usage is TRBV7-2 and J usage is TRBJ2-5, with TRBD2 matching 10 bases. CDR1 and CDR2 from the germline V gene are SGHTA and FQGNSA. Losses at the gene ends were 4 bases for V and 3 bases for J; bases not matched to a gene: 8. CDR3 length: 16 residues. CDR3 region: CASSSLFSGGKETQYF. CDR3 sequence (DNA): TGTGCCAGCAGCTCCCTGTTTAGCGGGGGGAAAGAGACCCAGTACTTC.

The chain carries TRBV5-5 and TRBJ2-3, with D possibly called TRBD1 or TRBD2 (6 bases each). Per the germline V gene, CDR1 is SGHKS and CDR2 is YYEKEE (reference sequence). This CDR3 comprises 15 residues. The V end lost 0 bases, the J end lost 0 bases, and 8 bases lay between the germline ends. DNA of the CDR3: TGTGCCAGCAGCTTGGAGGGGGGAAGCACAGATACGCAGTATTTT. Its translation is CASSLEGGSTDTQYF.

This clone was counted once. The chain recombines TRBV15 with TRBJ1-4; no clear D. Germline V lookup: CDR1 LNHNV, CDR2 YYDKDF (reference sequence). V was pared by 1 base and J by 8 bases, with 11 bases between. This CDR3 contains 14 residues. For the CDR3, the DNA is TGTGCCACCAGCAGAGGTGGGGTCGGGGAAAAACTGTTTTTT. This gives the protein CATSRGGVGEKLFF. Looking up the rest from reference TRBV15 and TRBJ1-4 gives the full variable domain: DAMVIQNPRYQVTQFGKPVTLSCSQTLNHNVMYWYQQKSSQAPKLLFHYYDKDFNNEADTPDNFQSRRPNTSFCFLDIRSPGLGDTAMYLCATSRGGVGEKLFFGSGTQLSVL.

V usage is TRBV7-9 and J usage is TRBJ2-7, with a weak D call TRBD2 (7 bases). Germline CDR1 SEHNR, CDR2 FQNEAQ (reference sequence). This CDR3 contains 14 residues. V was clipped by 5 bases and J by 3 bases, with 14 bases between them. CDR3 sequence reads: CASSVEGGGYEQYF. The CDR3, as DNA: TGTGCCAGCAGCGTAGAGGGAGGGGGCTACGAGCAGTACTTC.

The CDR3 loop reads CAIQTPDGTNSPLHF. The CDR3 bases are TGTGCCATCCAGACACCGGACGGGACGAATTCACCCCTCCACTTT. V gene TRBV7-9 combines with J gene TRBJ1-6; weak D call: TRBD1 (5 bases). This CDR3 has 15 residues. Germline loops: CDR1 SEHNR, CDR2 FQNEAQ (reference sequence). Trimming shortened V by 10 bases and J by 7 bases, and 20 bases separated the two germline ends.

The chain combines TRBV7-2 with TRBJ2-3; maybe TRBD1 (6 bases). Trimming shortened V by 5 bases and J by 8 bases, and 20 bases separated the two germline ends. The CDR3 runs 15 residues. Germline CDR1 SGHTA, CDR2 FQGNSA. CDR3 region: CASSPKTNREFTQYF. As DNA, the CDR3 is TGTGCCAGCAGCCCGAAAACCAACAGGGAGTTTACGCAGTATTTT. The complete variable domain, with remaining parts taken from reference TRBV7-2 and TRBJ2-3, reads GAGVSQSPSNKVTEKGKDVELRCDPISGHTALYWYRQSLGQGLEFLIYFQGNSAPDKSGLPSDRFSAERTGGSVSTLTIQRTQQEDSAVYLCASSPKTNREFTQYFGPGTRLTVL.

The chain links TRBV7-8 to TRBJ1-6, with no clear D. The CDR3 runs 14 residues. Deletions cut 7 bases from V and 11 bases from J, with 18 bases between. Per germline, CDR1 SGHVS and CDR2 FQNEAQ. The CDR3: CASTRREVGAPLHF. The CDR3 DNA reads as TGTGCCAGCACCCGGAGGGAAGTCGGCGCACCCCTCCACTTT.

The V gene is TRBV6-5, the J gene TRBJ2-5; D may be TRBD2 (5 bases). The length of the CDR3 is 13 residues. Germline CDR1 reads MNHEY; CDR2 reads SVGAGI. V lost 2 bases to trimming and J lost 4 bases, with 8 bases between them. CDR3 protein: CASSYTRVETQYF. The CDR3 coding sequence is TGTGCCAGCAGTTACACGCGGGTAGAGACCCAGTACTTC.

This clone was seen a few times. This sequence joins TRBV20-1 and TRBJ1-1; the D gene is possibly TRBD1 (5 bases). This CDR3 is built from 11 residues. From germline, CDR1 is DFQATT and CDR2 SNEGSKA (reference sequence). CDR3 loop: CRGLMNTEAFF. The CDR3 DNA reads TGCAGGGGGCTAATGAACACTGAAGCTTTCTTT.

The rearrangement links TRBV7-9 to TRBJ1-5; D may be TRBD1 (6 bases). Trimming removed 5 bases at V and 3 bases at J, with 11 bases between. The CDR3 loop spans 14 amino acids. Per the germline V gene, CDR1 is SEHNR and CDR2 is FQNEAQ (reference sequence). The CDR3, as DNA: TGTGCCAGCAGCACACAGGGAAACAATCAGCCCCAGCATTTT. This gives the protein CASSTQGNNQPQHF. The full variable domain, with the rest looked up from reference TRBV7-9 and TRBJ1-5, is DTGVSQNPRHKITKRGQNVTFRCDPISEHNRLYWYRQTLGQGPEFLTYFQNEAQLEKSRLLSDRFSAERPKGSFSTLEIQRTEQGDSAMYLCASSTQGNNQPQHFGDGTRLSIL.

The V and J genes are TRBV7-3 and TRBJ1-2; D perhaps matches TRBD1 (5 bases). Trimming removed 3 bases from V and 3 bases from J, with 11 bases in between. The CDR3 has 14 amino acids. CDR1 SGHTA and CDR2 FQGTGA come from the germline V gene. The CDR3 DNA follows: TGTGCCAGCAGCTTGTCCGGGGCCGACTATGGCTACACCTTC. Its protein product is CASSLSGADYGYTF.

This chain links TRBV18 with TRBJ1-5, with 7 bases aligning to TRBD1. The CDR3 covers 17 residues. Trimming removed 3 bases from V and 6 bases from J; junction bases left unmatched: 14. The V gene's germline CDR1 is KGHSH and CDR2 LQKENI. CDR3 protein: CASSPRAPDRTGQPQHF. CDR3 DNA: TGTGCCAGCTCACCCCGCGCTCCAGACAGGACAGGTCAGCCCCAGCATTTT.

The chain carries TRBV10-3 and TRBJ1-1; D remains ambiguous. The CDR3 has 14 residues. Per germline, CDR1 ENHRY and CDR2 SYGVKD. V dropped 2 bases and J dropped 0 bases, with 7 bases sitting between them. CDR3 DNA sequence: TGTGCCATCAGTGAGCGGCAGATGAACACTGAAGCTTTCTTT. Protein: CAISERQMNTEAFF.

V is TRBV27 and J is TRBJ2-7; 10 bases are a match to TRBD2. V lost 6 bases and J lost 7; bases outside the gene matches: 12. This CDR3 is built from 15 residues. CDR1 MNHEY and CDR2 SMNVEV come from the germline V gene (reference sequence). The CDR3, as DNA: TGTGCCAGCAGGGTATCAGCGGGGGGGCCTCGGGAGCAGTACTTC. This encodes CASRVSAGGPREQYF.

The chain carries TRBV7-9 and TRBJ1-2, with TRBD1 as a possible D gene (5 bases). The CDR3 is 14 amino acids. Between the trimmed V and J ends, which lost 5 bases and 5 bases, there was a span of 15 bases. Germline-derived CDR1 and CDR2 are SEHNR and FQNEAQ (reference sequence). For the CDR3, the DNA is TGTGCCAGCAGCGCCTCCCTATCAGGGTATGGCTACACCTTC. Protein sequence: CASSASLSGYGYTF.

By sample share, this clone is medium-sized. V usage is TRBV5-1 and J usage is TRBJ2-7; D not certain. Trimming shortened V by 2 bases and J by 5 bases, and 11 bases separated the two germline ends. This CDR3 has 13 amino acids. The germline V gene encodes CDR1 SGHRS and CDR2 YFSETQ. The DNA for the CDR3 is TGCGCCAGCAGCTTAGTCCGGCGAGACGAGCAGTACTTC. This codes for CASSLVRRDEQYF.

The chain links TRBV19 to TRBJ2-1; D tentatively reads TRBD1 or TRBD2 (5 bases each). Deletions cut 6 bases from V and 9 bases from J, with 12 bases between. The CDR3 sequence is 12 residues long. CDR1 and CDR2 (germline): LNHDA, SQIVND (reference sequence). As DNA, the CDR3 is TGTGCCAGTAGCCTAACTAGGGGTGAGCAGTTCTTC. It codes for CASSLTRGEQFF.

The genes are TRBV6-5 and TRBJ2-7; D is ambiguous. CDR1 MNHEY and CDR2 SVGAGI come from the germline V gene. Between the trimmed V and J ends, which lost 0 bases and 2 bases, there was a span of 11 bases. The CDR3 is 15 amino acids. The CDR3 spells CASSYSYLGAYEQYF. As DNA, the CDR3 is TGTGCCAGCAGTTACTCCTACCTGGGCGCCTACGAGCAGTACTTC.

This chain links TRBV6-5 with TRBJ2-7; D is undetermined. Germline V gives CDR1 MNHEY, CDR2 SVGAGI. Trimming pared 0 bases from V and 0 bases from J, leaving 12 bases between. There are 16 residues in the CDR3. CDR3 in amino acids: CASSYSPAASSYEQYF. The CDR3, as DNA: TGTGCCAGCAGTTACTCCCCCGCAGCCAGCTCCTACGAGCAGTACTTC.

CDR3 DNA: TGTGCCAGCAGCCCCCACAATCAGCCCCAGCATTTT. Protein product: CASSPHNQPQHF. The rearrangement joins TRBV7-2 to TRBJ1-5, with D hard to call. The V gene's germline CDR1 is SGHTA and CDR2 FQGNSA. CDR3 size: 12 residues. The V and J ends lost 5 bases and 3 bases respectively, with 5 bases between them.

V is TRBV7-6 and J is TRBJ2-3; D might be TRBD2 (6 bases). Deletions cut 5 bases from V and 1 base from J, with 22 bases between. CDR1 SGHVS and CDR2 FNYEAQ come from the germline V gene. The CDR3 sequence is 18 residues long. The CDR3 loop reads CASSPTLSTTGGTDTQYF. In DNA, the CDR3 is TGTGCCAGCAGCCCCACACTTTCAACGACGGGAGGCACAGATACGCAGTATTTT.

CDR3 residues: CASSYTTGDQPQHF. As DNA, the CDR3 is TGTGCCAGCAGTTACACAACAGGGGACCAGCCCCAGCATTTT. This rearrangement joins TRBV6-6 to TRBJ1-5, with 7 positions matching TRBD1. Germline assignment: CDR1 MNHNY and CDR2 SVGAGI (reference sequence). The CDR3 is 14 residues long. V dropped 2 bases and J dropped 7; count of bases not matched to a gene: 5.

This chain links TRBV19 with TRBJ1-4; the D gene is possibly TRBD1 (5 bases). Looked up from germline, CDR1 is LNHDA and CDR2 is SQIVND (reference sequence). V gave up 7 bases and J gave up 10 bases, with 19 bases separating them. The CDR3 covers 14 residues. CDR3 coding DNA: TGTGCCAGTAATGACAGCGCTGGGAGGGGAAAACTGTTTTTT. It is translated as CASNDSAGRGKLFF.

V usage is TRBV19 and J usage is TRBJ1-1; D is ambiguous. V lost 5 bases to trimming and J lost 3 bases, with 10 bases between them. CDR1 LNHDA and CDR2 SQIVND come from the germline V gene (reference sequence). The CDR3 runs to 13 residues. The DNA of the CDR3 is TGTGCCAGTAGTCGAGCATTGGACACTGAAGCTTTCTTT. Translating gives CASSRALDTEAFF.

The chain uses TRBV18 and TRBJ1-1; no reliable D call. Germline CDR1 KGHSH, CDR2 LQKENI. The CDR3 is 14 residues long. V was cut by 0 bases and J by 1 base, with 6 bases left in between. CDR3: CASSPPARNTEAFF. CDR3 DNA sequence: TGTGCCAGCTCACCACCTGCCCGGAACACTGAAGCTTTCTTT.

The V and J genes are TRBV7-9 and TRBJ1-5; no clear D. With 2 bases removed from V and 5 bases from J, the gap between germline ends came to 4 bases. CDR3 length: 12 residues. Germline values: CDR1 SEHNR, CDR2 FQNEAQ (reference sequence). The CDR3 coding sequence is TGTGCCAGCAGCTTACTCGATCAGCCCCAGCATTTT. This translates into CASSLLDQPQHF.

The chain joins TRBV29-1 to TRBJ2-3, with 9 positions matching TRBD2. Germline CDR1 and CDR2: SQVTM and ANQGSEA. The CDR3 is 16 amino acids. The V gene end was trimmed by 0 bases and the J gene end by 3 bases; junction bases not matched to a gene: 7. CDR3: CSVEDLGGGGTDTQYF. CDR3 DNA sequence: TGCAGCGTTGAAGATCTCGGCGGGGGGGGGACAGATACGCAGTATTTT.

In nucleotides, the CDR3 is TGTGCCAGCAGCGTAGGATCACAGGGGGGACGGGAGCTGTTTTTT. It encodes CASSVGSQGGRELFF. The chain employs TRBV9 and TRBJ2-2, with TRBD1 matching 8 bases. J gave up 9 bases and V 0 bases, and 7 bases lay outside the gene matches. The CDR3 loop spans 15 amino acids. CDR1 SGDLS and CDR2 YYNGEE come from the germline V gene.

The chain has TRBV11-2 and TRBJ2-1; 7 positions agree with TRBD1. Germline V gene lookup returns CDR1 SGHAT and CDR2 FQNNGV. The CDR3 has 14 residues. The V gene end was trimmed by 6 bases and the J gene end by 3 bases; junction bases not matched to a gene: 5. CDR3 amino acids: CASRKGAGYNEQFF. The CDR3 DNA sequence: TGTGCCAGCAGAAAGGGGGCGGGCTACAATGAGCAGTTCTTC.

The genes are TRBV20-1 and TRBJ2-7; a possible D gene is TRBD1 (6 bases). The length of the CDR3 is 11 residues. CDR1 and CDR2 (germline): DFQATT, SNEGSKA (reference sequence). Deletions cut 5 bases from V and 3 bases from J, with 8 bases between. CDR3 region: CSASDSYEQYF. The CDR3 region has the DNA TGCAGTGCTTCGGACAGCTACGAGCAGTACTTC.